A single sample gave rise to the 9 T cell receptor beta chains below, sequenced in a study of T cell changes during pregnancy in multiple sclerosis. Generated by immunoSEQ multiplex PCR, the TCRdb table keeps only in-frame clones and is missing some. The data contain around 77,000 clones, more than 90% of them singletons. Specimen: peripheral blood, collected in the third trimester of pregnancy. These receptors were taken from a female donor with multiple sclerosis, enrolled in a pregnancy study.

This clone was detected a few times. The chain links TRBV19 to TRBJ2-7; D perhaps matches TRBD2 (6 bases). Deletions cut 7 bases from V and 4 bases from J, with 14 bases between. CDR1 LNHDA and CDR2 SQIVND come from the germline V gene (reference sequence). The CDR3 totals 13 residues. In DNA, the CDR3 is TGTGCCAGTAATGAGGGAGGTCGGTACGAGCAGTACTTC. Translation gives CASNEGGRYEQYF.

V and J are TRBV29-1 and TRBJ2-1, with 14 bases matching TRBD2. From germline, CDR1 is SQVTM and CDR2 ANQGSEA. The CDR3 length is 14 residues. V shed 7 bases and J 8 bases; nucleotides not matched to a gene: 7. The CDR3 DNA is TGCAGCGCTGAGACTAGCGGGAGGGTAGATGAGCAGTTCTTC. The encoded protein is CSAETSGRVDEQFF.

This sequence joins TRBV5-5 and TRBJ1-2; D may be TRBD1 (6 bases). V gave up 0 bases and J gave up 6 bases, with 9 bases separating them. The length of the CDR3 is 13 residues. CDR1 and CDR2 from the germline V gene are SGHKS and YYEKEE (reference sequence). Here the CDR3 reads CASSLEQGDGYTF. The CDR3 coding sequence is TGTGCCAGCAGCTTGGAACAGGGTGATGGCTACACCTTC.

Written as DNA, the CDR3 is TGTGCCAGCAGCCAAGATCCTAGCGGGGGATACGAGCAGTACTTC. As protein: CASSQDPSGGYEQYF. The rearrangement uses TRBV4-2 and TRBJ2-7; 10 nucleotides line up with TRBD2. Trimming removed 0 bases from V and 4 bases from J; junction bases left unmatched: 3. The germline CDR1 and CDR2 sequences are LGHNA and YNFKEQ. This CDR3 has 15 amino acids.

This chain connects TRBV4-2 to TRBJ2-5; 11 nucleotides align to TRBD2. The DNA end is more similar to TRBJ2-7, so the J call may be wrong. The CDR3 sequence is 15 residues long. Per germline, CDR1 LGHNA and CDR2 YNFKEQ. CDR3 loop: CASSHPLAGVYEQYF. The CDR3 nucleotides read TGTGCCAGCAGCCACCCACTAGCGGGAGTTTACGAGCAGTACTTC.

The J gene is TRBJ2-7, the V gene TRBV7-9, with 12 bases fitting TRBD2. The CDR3 is made up of 14 amino acids. Germline values: CDR1 SEHNR, CDR2 FQNEAQ (reference sequence). J was trimmed by 3 bases and V by 4 bases; bases with no gene match: 1. The CDR3 protein is CASSWTSGIYEQYF. The CDR3, as DNA: TGTGCCAGCAGCTGGACTAGCGGGATCTACGAGCAGTACTTC.

The chain uses TRBV9 and TRBJ2-1; the match to TRBD1 covers 9 bases. The ends lost 5 bases at V and 7 bases at J; junction bases unmatched: 10. Germline V gene lookup returns CDR1 SGDLS and CDR2 YYNGEE. The CDR3 loop spans 15 amino acids. The CDR3 DNA sequence: TGTGCCAGCAGTCCCGGGACAGGGCTGGAGAATGAGCAGTTCTTC. Protein product: CASSPGTGLENEQFF.

The rearrangement links TRBV19 to TRBJ1-4, with D possibly matching TRBD1 (5 bases). Germline CDR1 is LNHDA and CDR2 is SQIVND (reference sequence). Trimming pared 4 bases from V and 4 bases from J, leaving 13 bases between. This CDR3 is built from 15 residues. In DNA form, the CDR3 reads TGTGCCAGTAGTAAGGGGACGGGAGTTAATGAAAAACTGTTTTTT. This translates into CASSKGTGVNEKLFF.

The V call is TRBV9, the J call TRBJ1-4; D perhaps matches TRBD1 (6 bases). The CDR3 runs to 16 residues. CDR1 and CDR2 (germline): SGDLS, YYNGEE. Trimming took 3 bases from V and 6 from J, leaving 18 bases between them. In nucleotides, the CDR3 is TGTGCCAGCAGCGCCGACAGGTGGGGGGGGGATGAAAAACTGTTTTTT. It codes for CASSADRWGGDEKLFF.